The 9 T cell receptor beta chains below all came from one sample that was sequenced in a study of cytomegalovirus exposure and HLA in healthy donors. PCR amplification relied on 60 Vbeta primers (plus 13 Jbeta primers). The protocol was immunoSEQ multiplex PCR, while the TCRdb copy is restricted to in-frame clones and leaves out a portion. The sample includes about 190,000 clones, about four fifths of them seen just once. Sample: PBMCs. Receptors were obtained from a man aged 35 to 55 in good health and CMV-seropositive.

This clone has only one observation. This chain links TRBV4-2 with TRBJ2-7, with 9 bases aligning to TRBD2. CDR3 length equals 19 residues. V lost 3 bases, J lost 2 bases, and 17 bases stayed unmatched. Germline V gene lookup returns CDR1 LGHNA and CDR2 YNFKEQ. DNA of the CDR3: TGTGCCAGCAGCCAGGCTCACATGACCGGGACTAGCACCACCTACGAGCAGTACTTC. This codes for CASSQAHMTGTSTTYEQYF.

The chain combines TRBV2 with TRBJ2-3, with 14 bases that match TRBD2. V lost 4 bases, J lost 6 bases, and 6 bases stayed unmatched. The CDR3 covers 16 residues. Germline V CDR1 and CDR2: SNHLY, FYNNEI. The CDR3 bases are TGTGCCAGCAGTGTTGGGACTAGCGGGAGTATGGATACGCAGTATTTT. Protein product: CASSVGTSGSMDTQYF.

The count of this clone is one. This chain joins TRBV4-1 and TRBJ2-5; D gene unclear. Between the trimmed V and J ends, which lost 6 bases and 5 bases, there was a span of 13 bases. The CDR3 has 13 amino acids. Germline values: CDR1 MGHRA, CDR2 YSYEKL. The chain's CDR3 is CASRMLGSETQYF. The CDR3 DNA sequence: TGCGCCAGCAGAATGCTCGGGTCGGAGACCCAGTACTTC.

In regard to this clone: One junction end disagrees with the germline gene, perhaps due to a read error. The V gene is TRBV20-1, the J gene TRBJ1-2, with D unclear. This CDR3 is 8 amino acids long. In germline, CDR1 is DFQATT, CDR2 SNEGSKA (reference sequence). The CDR3 nucleotides read TGCAGTGCTAGAGCGGAGAACTTC. Translating gives CSARAENF.

Here the CDR3 DNA reads TGTGCCAGTAGTGGGAAGGGAGGGACTGAAGCTTTCTTT. Encoded protein: CASSGKGGTEAFF. This rearrangement joins TRBV19 to TRBJ1-1; D not certain. The CDR3 is 13 amino acids. The V gene's germline CDR1 is LNHDA and CDR2 SQIVND (reference sequence). The V and J ends lost 5 bases and 5 bases respectively, with 12 bases between them.

V and J are TRBV7-2 and TRBJ1-2; TRBD1 is a possible D gene (6 bases). The CDR3 length is 14 residues. Germline-derived CDR1 and CDR2 are SGHTA and FQGNSA. V was cut by 2 bases and J by 8 bases, with 15 bases left in between. CDR3 residues: CASSLPKQGGGYTF. CDR3 nucleotide sequence: TGTGCCAGCAGCTTACCCAAACAGGGTGGGGGCTACACCTTC.

The chain uses TRBV7-3 and TRBJ1-3; D call uncertain. CDR3 length: 15 amino acids. The V gene's germline CDR1 is SGHTA and CDR2 FQGTGA. Trimming shortened V by 2 bases and J by 8 bases, and 16 bases separated the two germline ends. CDR3 residues: CASSLRAEGRDTIYF. CDR3 coding DNA: TGTGCCAGCAGCTTACGGGCAGAAGGGCGGGACACCATATATTTT.

The chain joins TRBV7-7 to TRBJ2-3; 10 nucleotides line up with TRBD2. The ends lost 3 bases at V and 5 bases at J; junction bases unmatched: 2. CDR1 is SSHAT and CDR2 is FNYEAQ in the germline V gene (reference sequence). CDR3 length equals 14 residues. CDR3 sequence reads: CASSLTSGLDTQYF. In DNA, the CDR3 is TGTGCCAGCAGCTTGACTAGCGGGTTAGATACGCAGTATTTT.

The gene calls are TRBV28 and TRBJ2-2; TRBD1 matches 8 bases. V lost 5 bases to trimming and J lost 6 bases; unmatched junction nucleotides: 11. Germline loops: CDR1 MDHEN, CDR2 SYDVKM. CDR3 length: 16 amino acids. CDR3 loop: CASSRQGKVEAGELFF. As DNA, the CDR3 is TGTGCCAGCAGTCGACAGGGGAAGGTGGAGGCCGGGGAGCTGTTTTTT.